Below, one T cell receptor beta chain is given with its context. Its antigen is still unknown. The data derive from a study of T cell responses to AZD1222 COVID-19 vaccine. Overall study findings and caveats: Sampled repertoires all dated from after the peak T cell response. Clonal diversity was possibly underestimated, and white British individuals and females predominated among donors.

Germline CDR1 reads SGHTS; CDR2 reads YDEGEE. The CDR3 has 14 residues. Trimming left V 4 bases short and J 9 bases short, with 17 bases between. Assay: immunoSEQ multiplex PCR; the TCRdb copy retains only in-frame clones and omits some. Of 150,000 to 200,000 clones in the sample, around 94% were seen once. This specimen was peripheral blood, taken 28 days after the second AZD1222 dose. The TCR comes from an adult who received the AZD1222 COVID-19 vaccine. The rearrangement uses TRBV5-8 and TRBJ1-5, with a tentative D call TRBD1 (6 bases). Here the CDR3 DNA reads TGTGCCAGCAGCACCTGGACAGCTGGGGGGCCCCAGCATTTT. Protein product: CASSTWTAGGPQHF. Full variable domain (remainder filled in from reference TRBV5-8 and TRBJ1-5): EAGVTQSPTHLIKTRGQQATLRCSPISGHTSVYWYQQALGLGLQFLLWYDEGEERNRGNFPPRFSGRQFPNYSSELNVNALELEDSALYLCASSTWTAGGPQHFGDGTRLSIL.